The 8 T cell receptor beta chains below all came from one sample that was sequenced in a study of cytomegalovirus exposure and HLA in healthy donors. The PCR made use of 60 Vbeta and 13 Jbeta primers. Profiling relied on immunoSEQ multiplex PCR, and the TCRdb table lists in-frame clones only, not all of them. The sample consists of tens of thousands of clones, approximately 82% of them appearing once. Sequencing was carried out using PBMCs. The receptors shown here come from a man in his fifties in good health and CMV-seronegative.

The chain uses TRBV7-9 and TRBJ1-2; TRBD1 aligns across 7 bases. From germline, CDR1 is SEHNR and CDR2 FQNEAQ (reference sequence). The length of the CDR3 is 13 residues. The ends lost 4 bases at V and 3 bases at J; junction bases unmatched: 2. The CDR3 reads CASSSGQYYGYTF. CDR3 bases: TGTGCCAGCAGCTCGGGACAGTACTATGGCTACACCTTC.

The J gene is TRBJ2-5, the V gene TRBV18; weak D call: TRBD2 (5 bases). Trimming cost V 3 bases and J 4 bases, with 36 bases left between them. The CDR3 totals 22 residues. Germline V gene sequence: CDR1 KGHSH, CDR2 LQKENI. DNA of the CDR3: TGTGCCAGCTCACCGACCTATATCCCCTCCCCAACGGGCCCCCGGGGTGGAGAGACCCAGTACTTC. Protein product: CASSPTYIPSPTGPRGGETQYF.

V usage is TRBV7-3 and J usage is TRBJ2-2; D may be TRBD2 (6 bases). V lost 7 bases to trimming and J lost 3 bases, with 6 bases between them. The germline V gene has CDR1 SGHTA and CDR2 FQGTGA. The CDR3 is made up of 12 amino acids. DNA for the CDR3: TGTGCCAGCACGGGGGACACCGGGGAGCTGTTTTTT. This codes for CASTGDTGELFF.

In its sample, this clone was seen once. The chain couples TRBV18 to TRBJ2-7; 9 nucleotides agree with TRBD2. From germline, CDR1 is KGHSH and CDR2 LQKENI. Trimming cost V 1 base and J 5 bases; bases outside gene matches: 6. CDR3 length equals 15 residues. This chain's CDR3 is CASSPRGTSFDEQYF. In DNA form, the CDR3 reads TGTGCCAGCTCACCACGAGGGACTAGCTTCGACGAGCAGTACTTC. Based on the CDR3 plus reference TRBV18 and TRBJ2-7, the full variable domain is NAGVMQNPRHLVRRRGQEARLRCSPMKGHSHVYWYRQLPEEGLKFMVYLQKENIIDESGMPKERFSAEFPKEGPSILRIQQVVRGDSAAYFCASSPRGTSFDEQYFGPGTRLTVT.

About this clone itself: The junction shows a germline mismatch at one end, possibly a read error. V usage is TRBV6-6 and J usage is TRBJ1-2; 11 nucleotides line up with TRBD1. Germline-derived CDR1 and CDR2 are MNHNY and SVGAGI (reference sequence). This CDR3 is built from 14 residues. In DNA, the CDR3 is TGTGCCAACAGTGACGGACAGGGGGCGCGTGGCTACACCTTC. This gives the protein CANSDGQGARGYTF.

Here the CDR3 reads CASSPAQGAPGETQYF. CDR3 DNA sequence: TGCGCCAGCAGCCCGGCGCAGGGGGCGCCGGGAGAGACCCAGTACTTC. The chain joins TRBV5-1 to TRBJ2-5; 8 positions agree with TRBD1. The V gene end was trimmed by 4 bases and the J gene end by 4 bases; junction bases not matched to a gene: 12. This CDR3 has 16 amino acids. CDR1 is SGHRS, CDR2 YFSETQ, per germline.

The table lists this clone with a few counts. This sample also contains other DNA sequences that code for the same CDR3. V gene TRBV5-1 combines with J gene TRBJ2-3; 9 bases line up with TRBD2. J gave up 1 base and V 5 bases, and 2 bases lay outside the gene matches. Looked up from germline, CDR1 is SGHRS and CDR2 is YFSETQ. This CDR3 contains 14 residues. CDR3: CASSLAGGTDTQYF. The DNA of the CDR3 is TGCGCCAGCAGTTTAGCGGGGGGCACAGATACGCAGTATTTT.

The chain employs TRBV7-3 and TRBJ2-7; D is possibly TRBD2 (5 bases). V dropped 5 bases and J dropped 5 bases, with 13 bases sitting between them. The CDR3 has 13 amino acids. In germline, CDR1 is SGHTA, CDR2 FQGTGA. CDR3 protein: CASSAWTGDEQYF. The CDR3 bases are TGTGCCAGCAGCGCGTGGACTGGCGACGAGCAGTACTTC.